The clone carrying this TCR beta chain was seen ten or more times. Its antigen is not identified. This sample is drawn from a study of T cells after yellow fever vaccination. Study-wide results and caveats: Reappearing after the booster were most of the clones from primary vaccination (less than 97% CD4, 88% CD8). The study noted that FACS-sorted repertoires could contain abundant clonotypes contaminating from the bulk population.

The study made its TCR cDNA through 5'RACE template switching. That step introduced a universal primer site along with UMIs. TCRdb passed the 5' RACE reads through MiXCR, listing each CDR3 protein once. The sample shows hundreds of thousands of distinct CDR3 sequences, around 3.9% of them seen only once. The germline V and J ends were trimmed by 0 bases and 8 bases, with 18 bases remaining between them. Germline values: CDR1 MNHEY, CDR2 SVGAGI. The CDR3 is 16 amino acids. The specimen was PBMCs, collected on the day of the yellow fever booster vaccination. This chain uses TRBV6-5 with TRBJ2-3, with D possibly TRBD1 on 6 matching bases. The receptor comes from a man aged 18 to 29 who received the YFV17D yellow fever vaccine. For the CDR3, the DNA is TGTGCCAGCAGTTACTCGAAGGTCCGAGAAGGGGGTACGCAGTATTTT. Amino acids: CASSYSKVREGGTQYF.